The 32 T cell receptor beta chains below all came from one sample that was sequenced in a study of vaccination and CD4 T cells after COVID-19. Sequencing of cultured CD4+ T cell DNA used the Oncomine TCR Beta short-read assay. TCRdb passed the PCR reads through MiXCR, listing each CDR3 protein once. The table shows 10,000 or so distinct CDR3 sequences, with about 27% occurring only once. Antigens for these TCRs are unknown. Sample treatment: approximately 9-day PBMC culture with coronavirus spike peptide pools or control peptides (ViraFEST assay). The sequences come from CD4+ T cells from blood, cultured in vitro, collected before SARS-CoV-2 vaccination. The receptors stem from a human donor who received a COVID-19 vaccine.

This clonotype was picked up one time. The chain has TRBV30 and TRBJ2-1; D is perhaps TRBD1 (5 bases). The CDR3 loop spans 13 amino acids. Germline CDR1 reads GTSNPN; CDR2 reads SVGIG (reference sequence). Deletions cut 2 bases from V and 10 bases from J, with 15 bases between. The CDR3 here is CAWSHPQGIEQFF. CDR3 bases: TGTGCCTGGAGTCACCCCCAGGGAATCGAGCAGTTCTTC. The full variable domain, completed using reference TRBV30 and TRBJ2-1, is SQTIHQWPATLVQPVGSPLSLECTVEGTSNPNLYWYRQAAGRGLQLLFYSVGIGQISSEVPQNLSASRPQDRQFILSSKKLLLSDSGFYLCAWSHPQGIEQFFGPGTRLTVL.

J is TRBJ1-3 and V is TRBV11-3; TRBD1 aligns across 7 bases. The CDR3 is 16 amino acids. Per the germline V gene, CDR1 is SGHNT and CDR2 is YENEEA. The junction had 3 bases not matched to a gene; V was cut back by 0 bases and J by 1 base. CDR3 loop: CASSLDGTASGNTIYF. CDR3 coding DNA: TGTGCCAGCAGCTTAGACGGGACAGCATCTGGAAACACCATATATTTT.

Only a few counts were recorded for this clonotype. The DNA for the CDR3 is TGTGCCAGCAGCTTAGGGGGAGCACAGGGGGCTAATGAAAAACTGTTTTTT. Translating it yields CASSLGGAQGANEKLFF. The chain employs TRBV7-2 and TRBJ1-4, with 8 bases identical to TRBD1. Germline CDR1 SGHTA, CDR2 FQGNSA. The ends lost 1 base at V and 3 bases at J; junction bases unmatched: 7. The CDR3 loop spans 17 amino acids.

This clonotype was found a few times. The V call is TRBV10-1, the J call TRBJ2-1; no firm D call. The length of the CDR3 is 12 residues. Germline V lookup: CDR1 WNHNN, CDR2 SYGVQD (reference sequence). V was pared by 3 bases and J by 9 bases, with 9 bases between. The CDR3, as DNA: TGCGCCAGCAGTGAAGGGTATACTGAGCAGTTCTTC. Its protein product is CASSEGYTEQFF.

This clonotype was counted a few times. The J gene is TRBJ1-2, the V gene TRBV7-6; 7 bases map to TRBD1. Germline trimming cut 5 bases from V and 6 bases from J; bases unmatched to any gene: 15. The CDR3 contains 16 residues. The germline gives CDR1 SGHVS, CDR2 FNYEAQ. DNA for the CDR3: TGTGCCAGCAGCCCCACCGACAGGGAGAATGGGAATGGCTACACCTTC. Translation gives CASSPTDRENGNGYTF.

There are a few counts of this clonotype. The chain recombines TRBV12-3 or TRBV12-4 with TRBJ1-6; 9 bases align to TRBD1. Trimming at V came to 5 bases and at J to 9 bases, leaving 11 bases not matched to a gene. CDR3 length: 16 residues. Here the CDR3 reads CASSISGQGYGSPLHF. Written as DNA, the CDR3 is TGTGCCAGCAGTATTTCGGGACAGGGATACGGTTCACCCCTCCACTTT.

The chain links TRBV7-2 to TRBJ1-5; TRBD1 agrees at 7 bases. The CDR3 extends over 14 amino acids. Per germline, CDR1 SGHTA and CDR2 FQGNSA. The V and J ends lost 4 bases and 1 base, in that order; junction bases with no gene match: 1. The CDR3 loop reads CASSSTGSNQPQHF. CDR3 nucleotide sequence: TGTGCCAGCAGCTCGACAGGGAGCAATCAGCCCCAGCATTTT.

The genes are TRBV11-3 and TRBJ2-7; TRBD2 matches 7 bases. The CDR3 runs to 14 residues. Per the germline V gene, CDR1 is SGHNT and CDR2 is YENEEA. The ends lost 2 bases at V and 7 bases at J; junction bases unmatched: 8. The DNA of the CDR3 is TGTGCCAGCAGCTTAAGCGGGAACGAGAGGGAGCAGTACTTC. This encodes CASSLSGNEREQYF.

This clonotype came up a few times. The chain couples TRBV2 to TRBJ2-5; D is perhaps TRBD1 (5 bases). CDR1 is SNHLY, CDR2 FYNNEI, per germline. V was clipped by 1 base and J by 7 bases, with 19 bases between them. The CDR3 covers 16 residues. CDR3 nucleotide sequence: TGTGCCAGCAGTGAAGAATCTTGGGGCTTAGGACGGACCCAGTACTTC. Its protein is CASSEESWGLGRTQYF.

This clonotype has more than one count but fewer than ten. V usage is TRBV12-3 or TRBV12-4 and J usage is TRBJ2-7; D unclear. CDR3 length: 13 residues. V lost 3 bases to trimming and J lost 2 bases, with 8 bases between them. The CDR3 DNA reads TGTGCCAGCAGTTTTGGGTCAACCTACGAGCAGTACTTC. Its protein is CASSFGSTYEQYF.

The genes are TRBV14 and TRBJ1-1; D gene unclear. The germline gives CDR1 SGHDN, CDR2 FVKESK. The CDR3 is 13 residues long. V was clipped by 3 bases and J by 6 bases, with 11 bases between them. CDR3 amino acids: CASSQRMEAEAFF. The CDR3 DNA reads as TGTGCCAGCAGCCAGCGTATGGAAGCTGAAGCTTTCTTT.

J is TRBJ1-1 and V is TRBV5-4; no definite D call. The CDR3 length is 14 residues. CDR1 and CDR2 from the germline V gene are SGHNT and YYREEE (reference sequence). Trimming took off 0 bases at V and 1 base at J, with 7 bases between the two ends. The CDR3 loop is CASSLGLGNTEAFF. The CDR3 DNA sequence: TGTGCCAGCAGCTTGGGTCTGGGGAACACTGAAGCTTTCTTT.

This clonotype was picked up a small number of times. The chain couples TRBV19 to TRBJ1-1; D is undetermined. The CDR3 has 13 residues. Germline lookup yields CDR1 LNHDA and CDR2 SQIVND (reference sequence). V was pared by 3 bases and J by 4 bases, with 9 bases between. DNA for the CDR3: TGTGCCAGTAGTATGTTAAGGGCCACTGAAGCTTTCTTT. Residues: CASSMLRATEAFF.

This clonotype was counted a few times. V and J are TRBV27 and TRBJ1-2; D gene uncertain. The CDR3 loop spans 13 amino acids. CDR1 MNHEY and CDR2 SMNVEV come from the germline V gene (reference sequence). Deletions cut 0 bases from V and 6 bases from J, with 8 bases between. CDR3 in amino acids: CASSLSGADGYTF. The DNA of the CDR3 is TGTGCCAGCAGTTTATCGGGAGCCGATGGCTACACCTTC.

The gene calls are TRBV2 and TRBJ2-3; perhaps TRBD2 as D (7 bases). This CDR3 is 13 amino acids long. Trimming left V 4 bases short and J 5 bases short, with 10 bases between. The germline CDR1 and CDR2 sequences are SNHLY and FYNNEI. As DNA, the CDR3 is TGTGCCAGCAGTGCGGGGGGCGAAGATACGCAGTATTTT. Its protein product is CASSAGGEDTQYF.

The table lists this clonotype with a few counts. The CDR3 nucleotides are TGCGCCAGCAGCTTGGCAGGGATGGAAGAGACCCAGTACTTC. Its protein is CASSLAGMEETQYF. The J gene is TRBJ2-5, the V gene TRBV5-1; TRBD1 might be the D (5 bases). CDR1 SGHRS and CDR2 YFSETQ come from the germline V gene. The CDR3 has 14 amino acids. V was trimmed by 0 bases and J by 3 bases, leaving 9 bases between them.

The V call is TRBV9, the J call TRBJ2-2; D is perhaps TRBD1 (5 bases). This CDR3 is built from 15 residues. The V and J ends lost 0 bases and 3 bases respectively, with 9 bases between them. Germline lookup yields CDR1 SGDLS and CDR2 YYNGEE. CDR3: CASSVEPRDTGELFF. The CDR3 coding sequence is TGTGCCAGCAGCGTAGAACCCAGGGACACCGGGGAGCTGTTTTTT.

The DNA of the CDR3 is TGTGCCAGTAGTATTGGAGGAGGCGGACCCACAGATACGCAGTATTTT. Translated: CASSIGGGGPTDTQYF. The chain carries TRBV19 and TRBJ2-3; possibly TRBD2 for D (5 bases). The V and J ends lost 3 bases and 2 bases respectively, with 15 bases between them. The CDR3 runs to 16 residues. In germline, CDR1 is LNHDA, CDR2 SQIVND (reference sequence).

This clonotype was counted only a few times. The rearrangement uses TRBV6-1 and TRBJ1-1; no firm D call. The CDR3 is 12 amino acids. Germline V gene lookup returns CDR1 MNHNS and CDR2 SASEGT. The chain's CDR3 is CQSRAPNTEAFF. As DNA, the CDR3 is TGTCAGAGTAGGGCCCCGAACACTGAAGCTTTCTTT.

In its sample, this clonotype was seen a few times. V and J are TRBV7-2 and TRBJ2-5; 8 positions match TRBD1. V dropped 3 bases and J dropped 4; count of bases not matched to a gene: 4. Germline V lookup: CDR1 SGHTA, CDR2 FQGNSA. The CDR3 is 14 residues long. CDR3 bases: TGTGCCAGCAGCTTGCAACAGGGGGGAGAGACCCAGTACTTC. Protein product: CASSLQQGGETQYF.

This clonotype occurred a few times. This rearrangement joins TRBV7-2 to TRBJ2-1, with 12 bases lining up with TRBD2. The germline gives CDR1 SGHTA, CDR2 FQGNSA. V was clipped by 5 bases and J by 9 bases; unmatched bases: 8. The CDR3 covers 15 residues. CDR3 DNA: TGTGCCAGCAGCGGGGGACTAGCGGGTAAAACTGAGCAGTTCTTC. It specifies CASSGGLAGKTEQFF.

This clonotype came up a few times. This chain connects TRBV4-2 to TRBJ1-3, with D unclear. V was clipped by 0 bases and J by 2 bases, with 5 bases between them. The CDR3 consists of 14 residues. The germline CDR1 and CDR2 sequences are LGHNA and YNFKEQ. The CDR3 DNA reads TGTGCCAGCAGCCAAGAGCAGCCTGGAAACACCATATATTTT. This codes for CASSQEQPGNTIYF.

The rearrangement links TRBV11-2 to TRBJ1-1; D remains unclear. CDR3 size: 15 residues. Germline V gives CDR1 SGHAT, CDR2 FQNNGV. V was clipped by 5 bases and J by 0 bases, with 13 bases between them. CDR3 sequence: CASSLGRYLNTEAFF. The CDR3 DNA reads TGTGCCAGCAGCCTCGGGAGATATTTGAACACTGAAGCTTTCTTT.

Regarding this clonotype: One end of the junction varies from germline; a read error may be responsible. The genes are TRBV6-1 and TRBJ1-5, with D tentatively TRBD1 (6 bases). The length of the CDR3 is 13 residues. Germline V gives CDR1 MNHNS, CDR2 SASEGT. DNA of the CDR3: TGTGCCAGTTATGGGGGGGCCAATCAGCCCCGGCATTTT. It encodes CASYGGANQPRHF.

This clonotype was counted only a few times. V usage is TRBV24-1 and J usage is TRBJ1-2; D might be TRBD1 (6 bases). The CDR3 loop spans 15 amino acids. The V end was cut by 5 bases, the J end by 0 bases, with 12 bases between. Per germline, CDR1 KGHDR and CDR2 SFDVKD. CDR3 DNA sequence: TGTGCCACCAGTGGTTCGGGGGCAGCTAACTATGGCTACACCTTC. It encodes CATSGSGAANYGYTF.

The chain's CDR3 is CSVERQGGNTEAFF. In nucleotides, the CDR3 is TGCAGCGTTGAGAGACAGGGCGGGAACACTGAAGCTTTCTTT. J is TRBJ1-1 and V is TRBV29-1; 7 bases align to TRBD1. The CDR3 contains 14 residues. The V gene end was trimmed by 3 bases and the J gene end by 1 base; junction bases not matched to a gene: 5. The germline V gene encodes CDR1 SQVTM and CDR2 ANQGSEA. The full variable domain, in which reference TRBV29-1 and TRBJ1-1 provide the parts outside the CDR3, is SAVISQKPSRDICQRGTSLTIQCQVDSQVTMMFWYRQQPGQSLTLIATANQGSEATYESGFVIDKFPISRPNLTFSTLTVSNMSPEDSSIYLCSVERQGGNTEAFFGQGTRLTVV.

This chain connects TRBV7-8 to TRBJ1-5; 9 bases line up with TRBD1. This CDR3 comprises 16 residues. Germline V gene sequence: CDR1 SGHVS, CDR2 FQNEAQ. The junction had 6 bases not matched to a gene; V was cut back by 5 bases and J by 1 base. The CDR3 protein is CASSPLGQGSNQPQHF. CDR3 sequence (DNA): TGTGCCAGCAGCCCGCTGGGACAGGGCAGCAATCAGCCCCAGCATTTT. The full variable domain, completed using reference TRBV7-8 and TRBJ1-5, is GAGVSQSPRYKVAKRGQDVALRCDPISGHVSLFWYQQALGQGPEFLTYFQNEAQLDKSGLPSDRFFAERPEGSVSTLKIQRTQQEDSAVYLCASSPLGQGSNQPQHFGDGTRLSIL.

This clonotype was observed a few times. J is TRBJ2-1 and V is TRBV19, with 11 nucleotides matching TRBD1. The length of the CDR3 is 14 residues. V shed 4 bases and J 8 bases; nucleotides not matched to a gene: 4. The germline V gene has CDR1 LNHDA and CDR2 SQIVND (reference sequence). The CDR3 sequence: CASSKGQGGDEQFF. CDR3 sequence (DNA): TGTGCCAGTAGTAAGGGACAGGGGGGTGATGAGCAGTTCTTC.

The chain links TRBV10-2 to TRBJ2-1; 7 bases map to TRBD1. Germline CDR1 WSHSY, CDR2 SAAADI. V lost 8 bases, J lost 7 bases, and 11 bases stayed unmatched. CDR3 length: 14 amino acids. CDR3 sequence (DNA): TGCGCCAGCTCCCCCGGACAGGACGGGAATGAGCAGTTCTTC. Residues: CASSPGQDGNEQFF.

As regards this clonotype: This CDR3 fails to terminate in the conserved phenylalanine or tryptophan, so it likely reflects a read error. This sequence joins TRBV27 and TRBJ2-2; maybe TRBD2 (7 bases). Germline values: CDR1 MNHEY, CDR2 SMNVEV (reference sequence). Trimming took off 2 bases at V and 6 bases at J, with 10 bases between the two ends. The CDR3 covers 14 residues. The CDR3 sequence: CASSLGGAPGELFL. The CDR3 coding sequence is TGTGCCAGCAGTTTAGGGGGGGCGCCCGGGGAGCTGTTTTTA.

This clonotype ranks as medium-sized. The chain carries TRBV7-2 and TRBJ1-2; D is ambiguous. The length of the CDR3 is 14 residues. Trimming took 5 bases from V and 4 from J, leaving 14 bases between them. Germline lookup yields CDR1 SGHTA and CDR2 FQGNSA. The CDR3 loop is CASSLLAFVYGYTF. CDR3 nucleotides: TGTGCCAGCAGCCTCCTCGCCTTCGTCTATGGCTACACCTTC.

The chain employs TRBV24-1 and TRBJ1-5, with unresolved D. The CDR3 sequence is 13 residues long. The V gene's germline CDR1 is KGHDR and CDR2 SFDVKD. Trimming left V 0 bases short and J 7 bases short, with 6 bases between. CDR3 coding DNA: TGTGCCACCAGTGATTTGCGTGGCCAGCCCCAGCATTTT. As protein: CATSDLRGQPQHF.